What follows describes a single T cell receptor (beta chain). Its target is not known. The data are from a study of a mutant IDH1 vaccine in newly diagnosed glioma. As for the study in general: Radiotherapy, temozolomide, or both had been given previously, and both were given to most.

Clones were sequenced by immunoSEQ multiplex PCR, and TCRdb holds only the in-frame ones, with some missing. The sample yields around 85,000 clones, over 75% seen once. Germline CDR1 and CDR2: LNHDA and SQIVND (reference sequence). The CDR3 is 17 residues long. Deletions cut 7 bases from V and 2 bases from J, with 21 bases between. The time point was: week 23, last vaccination. In every dose of vaccine, 300 ug of mutant IDH1 20-mer peptide was given alongside topical imiquimod. The clonotype was recovered from a man under 40 with glioma. Some clones in this sample may be carry-over from other donors' samples. The specimen comprised PBMCs, sampled from a glioma patient whose treatment included an IDH1 peptide vaccine. This chain joins TRBV19 and TRBJ1-5, with D possibly TRBD1 on 6 matching bases. CDR3 DNA: TGTGCCAGTAAAGGGGGAGTCGGCATAGTAGGCAATCAGCCCCAGCATTTT. It is translated as CASKGGVGIVGNQPQHF.